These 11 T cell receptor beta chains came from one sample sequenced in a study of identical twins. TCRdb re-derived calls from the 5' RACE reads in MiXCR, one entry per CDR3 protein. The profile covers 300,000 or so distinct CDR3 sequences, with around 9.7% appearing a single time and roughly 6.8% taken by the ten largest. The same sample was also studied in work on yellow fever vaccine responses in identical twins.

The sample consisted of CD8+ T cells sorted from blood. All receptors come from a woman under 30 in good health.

The CDR3: CSVVMRGYNEQFF. The CDR3 DNA follows: TGCAGCGTTGTGATGCGGGGGTACAATGAGCAGTTCTTC. This chain joins TRBV29-1 and TRBJ2-1; 7 nucleotides line up with TRBD2. V lost 4 bases, J lost 4 bases, and 4 bases stayed unmatched. This CDR3 spans 13 amino acids. The germline V gene has CDR1 SQVTM and CDR2 ANQGSEA.

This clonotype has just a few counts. Here the CDR3 reads CASSLDGTSSYEQYF. As DNA, the CDR3 is TGCGCCAGCAGCTTGGACGGGACTAGTTCCTACGAGCAGTACTTC. The chain has TRBV5-1 and TRBJ2-7, with TRBD2 identical over 8 bases. The CDR3 runs 15 residues. The junction had 3 bases not matched to a gene; V was cut back by 0 bases and J by 1 base. Looked up from germline, CDR1 is SGHRS and CDR2 is YFSETQ.

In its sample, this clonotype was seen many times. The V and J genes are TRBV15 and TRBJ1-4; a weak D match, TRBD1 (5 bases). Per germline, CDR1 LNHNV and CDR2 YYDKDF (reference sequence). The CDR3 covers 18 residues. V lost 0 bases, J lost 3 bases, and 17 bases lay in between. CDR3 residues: CATSRDPPVGAANEKLFF. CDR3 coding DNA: TGTGCCACCAGCAGAGACCCCCCGGTAGGGGCGGCTAATGAAAAACTGTTTTTT.

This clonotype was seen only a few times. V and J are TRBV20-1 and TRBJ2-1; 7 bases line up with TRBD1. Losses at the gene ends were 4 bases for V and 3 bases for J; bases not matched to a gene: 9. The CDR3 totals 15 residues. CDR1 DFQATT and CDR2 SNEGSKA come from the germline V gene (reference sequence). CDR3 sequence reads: CSAKPLDRVYNEQFF. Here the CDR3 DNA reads TGCAGTGCTAAACCCCTCGACAGGGTCTACAATGAGCAGTTCTTC.

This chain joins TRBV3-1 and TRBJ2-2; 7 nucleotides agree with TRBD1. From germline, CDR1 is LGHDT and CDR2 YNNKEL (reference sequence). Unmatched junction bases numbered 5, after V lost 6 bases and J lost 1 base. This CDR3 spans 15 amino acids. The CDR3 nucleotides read TGTGCCAGCAGTTTAGACAGGGAGAACACCGGGGAGCTGTTTTTT. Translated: CASSLDRENTGELFF.

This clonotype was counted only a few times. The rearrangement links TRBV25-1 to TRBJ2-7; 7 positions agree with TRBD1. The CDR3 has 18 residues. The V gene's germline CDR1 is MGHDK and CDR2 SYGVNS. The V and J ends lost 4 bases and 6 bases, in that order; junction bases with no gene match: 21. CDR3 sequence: CASSVFDREWMPACEQYF. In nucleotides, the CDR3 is TGTGCCAGCAGTGTTTTTGACAGGGAGTGGATGCCGGCTTGCGAGCAGTACTTC.

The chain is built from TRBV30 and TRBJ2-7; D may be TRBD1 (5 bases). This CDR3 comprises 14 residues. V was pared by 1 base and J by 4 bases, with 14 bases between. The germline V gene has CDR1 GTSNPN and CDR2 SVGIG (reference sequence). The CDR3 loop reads CAWSDLRQSYEQYF. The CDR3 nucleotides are TGTGCCTGGAGTGATCTGAGACAGAGTTACGAGCAGTACTTC.

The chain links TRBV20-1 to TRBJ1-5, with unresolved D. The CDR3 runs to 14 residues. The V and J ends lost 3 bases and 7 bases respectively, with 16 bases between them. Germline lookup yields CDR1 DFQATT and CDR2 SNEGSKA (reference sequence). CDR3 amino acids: CSASTVGLGQPQHF. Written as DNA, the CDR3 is TGCAGTGCTAGTACCGTTGGTCTCGGGCAGCCCCAGCATTTT.

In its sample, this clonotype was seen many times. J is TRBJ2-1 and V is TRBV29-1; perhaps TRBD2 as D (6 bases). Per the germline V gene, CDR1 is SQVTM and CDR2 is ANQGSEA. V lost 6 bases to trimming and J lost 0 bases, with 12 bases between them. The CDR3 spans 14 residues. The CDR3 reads CSVGTQSSYNEQFF. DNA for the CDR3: TGCAGCGTAGGGACTCAAAGCTCCTACAATGAGCAGTTCTTC.

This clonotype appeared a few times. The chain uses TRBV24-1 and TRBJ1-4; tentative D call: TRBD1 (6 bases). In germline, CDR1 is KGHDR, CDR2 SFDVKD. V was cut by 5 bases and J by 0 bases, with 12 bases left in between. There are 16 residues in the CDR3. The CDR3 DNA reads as TGTGCCACCAGTGGTGCCAGGGGAGCAACTAATGAAAAACTGTTTTTT. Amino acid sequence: CATSGARGATNEKLFF.

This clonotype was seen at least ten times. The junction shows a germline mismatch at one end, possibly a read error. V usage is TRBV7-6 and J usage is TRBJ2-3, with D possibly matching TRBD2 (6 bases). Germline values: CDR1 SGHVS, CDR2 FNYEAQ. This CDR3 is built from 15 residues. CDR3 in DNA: TGTGCCACCAGCTTAGTGGTGGCGGGGTTAGATACGCAGTATTTT. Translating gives CATSLVVAGLDTQYF.